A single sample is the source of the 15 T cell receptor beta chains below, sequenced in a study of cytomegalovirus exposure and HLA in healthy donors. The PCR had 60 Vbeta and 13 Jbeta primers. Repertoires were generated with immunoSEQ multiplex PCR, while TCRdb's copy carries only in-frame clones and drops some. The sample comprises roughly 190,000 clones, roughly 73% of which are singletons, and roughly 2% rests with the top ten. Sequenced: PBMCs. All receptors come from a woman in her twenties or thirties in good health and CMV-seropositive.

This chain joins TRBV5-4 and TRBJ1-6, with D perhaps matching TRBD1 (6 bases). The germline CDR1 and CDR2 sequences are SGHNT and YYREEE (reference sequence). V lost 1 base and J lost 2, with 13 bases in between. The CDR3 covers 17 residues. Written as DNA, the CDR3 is TGTGCCAGCAGCTTGCAACAGGGTACGGCCTATAATTCACCCCTCCACTTT. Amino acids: CASSLQQGTAYNSPLHF.

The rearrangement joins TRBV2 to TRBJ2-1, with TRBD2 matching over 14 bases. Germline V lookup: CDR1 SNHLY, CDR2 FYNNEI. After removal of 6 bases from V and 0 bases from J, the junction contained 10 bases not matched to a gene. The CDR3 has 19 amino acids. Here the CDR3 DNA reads TGTGCCAGCAGACCCGGACTAGCGGGGGGTCCCAGCTCCTACAATGAGCAGTTCTTC. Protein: CASRPGLAGGPSSYNEQFF.

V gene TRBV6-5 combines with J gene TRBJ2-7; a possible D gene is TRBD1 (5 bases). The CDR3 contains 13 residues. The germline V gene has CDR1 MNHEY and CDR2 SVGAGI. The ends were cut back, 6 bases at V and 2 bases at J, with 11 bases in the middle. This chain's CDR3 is CASRDTWTYEQYF. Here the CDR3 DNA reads TGTGCCAGCAGGGACACGTGGACCTACGAGCAGTACTTC.

The CDR3, as DNA: TGTGCCAGCAGCCTCCGGGCAGGGGGCCCTTCTGGGGCCAACGTCCTGACTTTC. Residues: CASSLRAGGPSGANVLTF. This chain uses TRBV7-8 with TRBJ2-6; TRBD1 matches at 8 bases. With 5 bases clipped from V and 1 base from J, the junction kept 10 bases outside the gene matches. The CDR3 has 18 residues. Germline CDR1 and CDR2: SGHVS and FQNEAQ. Together with reference TRBV7-8 and TRBJ2-6, the CDR3 gives the full variable domain: GAGVSQSPRYKVAKRGQDVALRCDPISGHVSLFWYQQALGQGPEFLTYFQNEAQLDKSGLPSDRFFAERPEGSVSTLKIQRTQQEDSAVYLCASSLRAGGPSGANVLTFGAGSRLTVL.

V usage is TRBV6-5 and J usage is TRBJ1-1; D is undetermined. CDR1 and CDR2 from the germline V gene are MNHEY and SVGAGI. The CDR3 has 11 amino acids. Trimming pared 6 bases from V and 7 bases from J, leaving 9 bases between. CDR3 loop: CASSPGIEAFF. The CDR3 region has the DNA TGTGCCAGCAGCCCGGGAATTGAAGCTTTCTTT.

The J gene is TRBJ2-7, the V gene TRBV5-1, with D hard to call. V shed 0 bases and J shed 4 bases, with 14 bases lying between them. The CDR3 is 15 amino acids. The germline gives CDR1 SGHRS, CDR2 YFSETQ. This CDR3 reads CASSLDSQSRYEQYF. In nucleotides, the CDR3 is TGCGCCAGCAGCTTGGACAGTCAAAGCAGGTACGAGCAGTACTTC.

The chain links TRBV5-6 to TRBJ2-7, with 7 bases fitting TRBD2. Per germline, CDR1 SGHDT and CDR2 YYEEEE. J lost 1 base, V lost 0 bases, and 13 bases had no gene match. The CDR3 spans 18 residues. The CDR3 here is CASSLGPGSSGTSYEQYF. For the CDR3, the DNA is TGTGCCAGCAGCTTGGGGCCGGGGTCCAGCGGGACTTCCTACGAGCAGTACTTC. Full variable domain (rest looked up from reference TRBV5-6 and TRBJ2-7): DAGVTQSPTHLIKTRGQQVTLRCSPKSGHDTVSWYQQALGQGPQFIFQYYEEEERQRGNFPDRFSGHQFPNYSSELNVNALLLGDSALYLCASSLGPGSSGTSYEQYFGPGTRLTVT.

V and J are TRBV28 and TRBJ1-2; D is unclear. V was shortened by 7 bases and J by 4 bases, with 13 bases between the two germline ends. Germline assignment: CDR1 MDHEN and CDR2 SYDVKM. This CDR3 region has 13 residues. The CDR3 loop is CASNSPEAYGYTF. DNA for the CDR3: TGTGCCAGCAACTCCCCGGAGGCCTATGGCTACACCTTC.

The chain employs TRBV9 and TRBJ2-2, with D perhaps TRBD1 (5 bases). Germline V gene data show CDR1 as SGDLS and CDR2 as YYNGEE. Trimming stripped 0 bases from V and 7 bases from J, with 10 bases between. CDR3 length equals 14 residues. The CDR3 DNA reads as TGTGCCAGCAGCGTAGGGGCCCAGGGCGGGGAGCTGTTTTTT. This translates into CASSVGAQGGELFF.

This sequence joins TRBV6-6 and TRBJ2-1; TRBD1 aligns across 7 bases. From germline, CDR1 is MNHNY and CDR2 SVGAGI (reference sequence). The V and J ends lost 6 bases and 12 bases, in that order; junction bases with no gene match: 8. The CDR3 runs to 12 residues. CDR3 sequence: CASRIGTAGQFF. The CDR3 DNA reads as TGTGCCAGCAGAATTGGGACAGCTGGGCAGTTCTTC.

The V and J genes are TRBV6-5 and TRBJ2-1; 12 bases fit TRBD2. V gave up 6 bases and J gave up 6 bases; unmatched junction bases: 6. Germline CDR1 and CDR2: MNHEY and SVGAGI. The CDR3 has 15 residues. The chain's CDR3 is CASSLTSGGFNEQFF. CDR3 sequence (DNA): TGTGCCAGCAGCTTGACTAGCGGGGGTTTCAATGAGCAGTTCTTC.

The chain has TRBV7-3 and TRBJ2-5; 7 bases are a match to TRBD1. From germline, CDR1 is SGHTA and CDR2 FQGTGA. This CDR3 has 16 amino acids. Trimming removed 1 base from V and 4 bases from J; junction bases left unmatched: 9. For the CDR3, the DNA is TGTGCCAGCAGCTTAAAGGCCAGGGGGAATGGAGAGACCCAGTACTTC. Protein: CASSLKARGNGETQYF.

CDR3 amino acids: CASSLLGHSTDTQYF. The CDR3 DNA reads as TGTGCCAGCAGCCTTCTCGGACACAGCACAGATACGCAGTATTTT. V is TRBV7-3 and J is TRBJ2-3; possible D gene TRBD1, 5 bases. The V gene's germline CDR1 is SGHTA and CDR2 FQGTGA. V was clipped by 5 bases and J by 0 bases, with 12 bases between them. The CDR3 runs 15 residues. The full variable domain, completed using reference TRBV7-3 and TRBJ2-3, is GAGVSQTPSNKVTEKGKYVELRCDPISGHTALYWYRQSLGQGPEFLIYFQGTGAADDSGLPNDRFFAVRPEGSVSTLKIQRTERGDSAVYLCASSLLGHSTDTQYFGPGTRLTVL.

DNA of the CDR3: TGTGCCAGCAGCTTAGGAGGGACAGTTATGTCACCCCTCCACTTT. Residues: CASSLGGTVMSPLHF. The chain combines TRBV7-6 with TRBJ1-6; 7 bases agree with TRBD1. The CDR3 has 15 amino acids. The V gene end was trimmed by 1 base and the J gene end by 10 bases; junction bases not matched to a gene: 7. Germline CDR1 reads SGHVS; CDR2 reads FNYEAQ.

Here the CDR3 DNA reads TGTGCCAGCAGCTATAGCCCTATGAACACTGAAGCTTTCTTT. Translated, it gives CASSYSPMNTEAFF. The V and J genes are TRBV5-6 and TRBJ1-1; D gene ambiguous. The V end was cut by 3 bases, the J end by 0 bases, with 9 bases between. CDR1 SGHDT and CDR2 YYEEEE come from the germline V gene. CDR3 length: 14 amino acids.